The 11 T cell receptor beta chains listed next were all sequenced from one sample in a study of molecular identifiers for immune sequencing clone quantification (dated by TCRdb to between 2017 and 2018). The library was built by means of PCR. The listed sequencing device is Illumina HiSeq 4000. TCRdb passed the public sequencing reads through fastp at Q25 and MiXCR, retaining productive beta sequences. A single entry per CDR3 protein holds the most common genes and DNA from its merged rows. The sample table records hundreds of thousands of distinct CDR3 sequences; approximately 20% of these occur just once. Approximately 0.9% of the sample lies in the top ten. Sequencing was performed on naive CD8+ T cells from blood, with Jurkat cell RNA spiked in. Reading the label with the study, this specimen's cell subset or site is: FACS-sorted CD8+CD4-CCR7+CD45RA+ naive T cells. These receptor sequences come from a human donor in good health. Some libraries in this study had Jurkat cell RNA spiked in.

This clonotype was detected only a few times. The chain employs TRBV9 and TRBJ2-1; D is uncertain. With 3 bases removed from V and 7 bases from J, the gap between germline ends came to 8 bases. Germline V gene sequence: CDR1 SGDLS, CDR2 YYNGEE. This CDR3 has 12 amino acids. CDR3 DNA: TGTGCCAGCAGCGCAGCACAGAATGAGCAGTTCTTC. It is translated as CASSAAQNEQFF. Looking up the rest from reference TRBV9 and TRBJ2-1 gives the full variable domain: DSGVTQTPKHLITATGQRVTLRCSPRSGDLSVYWYQQSLDQGLQFLIQYYNGEERAKGNILERFSAQQFPDLHSELNLSSLELGDSALYFCASSAAQNEQFFGPGTRLTVL.

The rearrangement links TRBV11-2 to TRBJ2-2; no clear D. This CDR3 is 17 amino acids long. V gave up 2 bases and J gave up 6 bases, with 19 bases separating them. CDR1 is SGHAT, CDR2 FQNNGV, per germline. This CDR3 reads CASSLPPLVRSAGELFF. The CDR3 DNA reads TGTGCCAGCAGCTTACCCCCGCTAGTGAGGTCTGCCGGGGAGCTGTTTTTT.

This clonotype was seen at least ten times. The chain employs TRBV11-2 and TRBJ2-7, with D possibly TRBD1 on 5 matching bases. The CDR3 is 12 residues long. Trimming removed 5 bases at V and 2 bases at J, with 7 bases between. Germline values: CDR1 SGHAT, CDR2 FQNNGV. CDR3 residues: CASSATAYEQYF. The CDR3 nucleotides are TGTGCCAGCAGCGCGACAGCCTACGAGCAGTACTTC. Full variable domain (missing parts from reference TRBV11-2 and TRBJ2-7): EAGVAQSPRYKIIEKRQSVAFWCNPISGHATLYWYQQILGQGPKLLIQFQNNGVVDDSQLPKDRFSAERLKGVDSTLKIQPAKLEDSAVYLCASSATAYEQYFGPGTRLTVT.

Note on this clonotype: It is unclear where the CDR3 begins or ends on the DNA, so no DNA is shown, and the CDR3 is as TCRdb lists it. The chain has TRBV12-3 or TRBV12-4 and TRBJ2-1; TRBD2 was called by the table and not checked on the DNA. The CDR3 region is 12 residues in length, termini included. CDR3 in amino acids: CASSFGGGASFF.

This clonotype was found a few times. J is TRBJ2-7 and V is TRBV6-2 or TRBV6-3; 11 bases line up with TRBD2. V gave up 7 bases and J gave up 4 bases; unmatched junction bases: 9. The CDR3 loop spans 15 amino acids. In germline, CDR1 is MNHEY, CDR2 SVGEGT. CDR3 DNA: TGTGCCAGCAACTTACTGGGACTAGCGGATTACGAGCAGTACTTC. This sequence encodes CASNLLGLADYEQYF.

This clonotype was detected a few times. The CDR3, as DNA: TGTGCCAGCAGCCTTACCCCCGTTAGGAACTATGGCTACACCTTC. It yields the protein CASSLTPVRNYGYTF. This chain uses TRBV14 with TRBJ1-2; D remains ambiguous. CDR1 is SGHDN and CDR2 is FVKESK in the germline V gene. This CDR3 is built from 15 residues. V was clipped by 4 bases and J by 2 bases, with 14 bases between them.

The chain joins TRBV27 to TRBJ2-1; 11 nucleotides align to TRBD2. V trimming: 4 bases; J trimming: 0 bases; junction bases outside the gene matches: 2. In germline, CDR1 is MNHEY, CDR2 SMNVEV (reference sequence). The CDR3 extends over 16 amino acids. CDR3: CASSYTSGSSYNEQFF. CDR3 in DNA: TGTGCCAGCAGTTATACTAGCGGGAGCTCCTACAATGAGCAGTTCTTC.

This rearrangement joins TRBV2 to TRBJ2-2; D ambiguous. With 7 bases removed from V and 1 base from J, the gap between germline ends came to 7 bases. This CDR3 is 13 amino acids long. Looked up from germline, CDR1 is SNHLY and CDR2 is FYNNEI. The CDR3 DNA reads TGTGCCAGCATCGGAGAGAACACCGGGGAGCTGTTTTTT. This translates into CASIGENTGELFF. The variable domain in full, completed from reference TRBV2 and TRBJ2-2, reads EPEVTQTPSHQVTQMGQEVILRCVPISNHLYFYWYRQILGQKVEFLVSFYNNEISEKSEIFDDQFSVERPDGSNFTLKIRSTKLEDSAMYFCASIGENTGELFFGEGSRLTVL.

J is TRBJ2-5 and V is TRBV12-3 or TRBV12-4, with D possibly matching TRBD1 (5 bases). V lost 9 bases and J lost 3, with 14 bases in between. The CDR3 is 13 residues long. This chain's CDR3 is CASRGSMEETQYF. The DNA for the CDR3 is TGTGCCAGTAGGGGTTCGATGGAAGAGACCCAGTACTTC.

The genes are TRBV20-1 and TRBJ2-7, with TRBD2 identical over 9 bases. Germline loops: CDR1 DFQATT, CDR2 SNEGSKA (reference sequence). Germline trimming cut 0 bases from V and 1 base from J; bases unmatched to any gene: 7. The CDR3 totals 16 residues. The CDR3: CSARDDSSGVSYEQYF. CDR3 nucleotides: TGCAGTGCTAGAGATGATTCTAGCGGGGTTTCCTACGAGCAGTACTTC.

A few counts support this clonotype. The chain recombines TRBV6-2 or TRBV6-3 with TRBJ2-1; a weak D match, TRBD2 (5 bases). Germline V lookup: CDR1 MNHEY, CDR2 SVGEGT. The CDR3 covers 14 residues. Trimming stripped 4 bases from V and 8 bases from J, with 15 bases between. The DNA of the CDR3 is TGTGCCAGCAGTTCGGGCCAGAGGGTGGATGAGCAGTTCTTC. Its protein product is CASSSGQRVDEQFF.